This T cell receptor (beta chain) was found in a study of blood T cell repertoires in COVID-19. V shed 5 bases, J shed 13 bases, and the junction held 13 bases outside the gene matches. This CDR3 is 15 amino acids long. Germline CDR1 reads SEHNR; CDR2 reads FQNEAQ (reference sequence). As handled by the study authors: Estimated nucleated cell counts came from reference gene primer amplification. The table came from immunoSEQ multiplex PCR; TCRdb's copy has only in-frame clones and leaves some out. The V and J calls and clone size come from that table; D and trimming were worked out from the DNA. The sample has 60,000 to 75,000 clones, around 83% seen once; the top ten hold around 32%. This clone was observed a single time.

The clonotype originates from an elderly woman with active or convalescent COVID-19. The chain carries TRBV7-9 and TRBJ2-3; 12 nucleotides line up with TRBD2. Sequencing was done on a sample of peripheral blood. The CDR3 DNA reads TGTGCCAGCAGCGCCGCGAGTCTAGCGGGGGGGCCGAAGTATTTT. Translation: CASSAASLAGGPKYF.